The 13 T cell receptor beta chains below were found in one sample sequenced in a study of T cells expressing NK-cell markers (dated by TCRdb to 2020 to 2021). Library preparation was by 5' RACE. TCRdb lists the instrument as Illumina HiSeq 2000. TCRdb reprocessed the public reads and reports one entry per CDR3 protein sequence, without DNA. The table held for this sample gives some 280,000 distinct CDR3 sequences. About 0.39% of the sample belongs to the ten largest clones. Sequencing input: blood T cells: a sorted CD56 or NKG2C T cell subset, CD4+ or CD8+ T cells, or bulk PBMC T cells (not recorded which). These receptors were obtained from a man between 18 and 29 years old in good health. Donor details come from another sample of the same person, matched by shared clones.

The chain has TRBV20-1 and TRBJ2-3; there is no DNA to check the TCRdb D call of TRBD1. The germline gives CDR1 DFQATT, CDR2 SNEGSKA (reference sequence). The CDR3 covers 13 residues. The CDR3 loop reads CSARIPAGDTQYF.

The chain couples TRBV7-2 to TRBJ2-3. Per the germline V gene, CDR1 is SGHTA and CDR2 is FQGNSA. The CDR3 is 12 residues long. The CDR3 here is CASSFMSDTQYF.

The rearrangement uses TRBV28 and TRBJ1-3. The CDR3 contains 14 residues. From germline, CDR1 is MDHEN and CDR2 SYDVKM. The CDR3: CASFAFATGNTIYF.

CDR3 sequence reads: CASTPGTVGTDTQYF. V and J are TRBV7-2 and TRBJ2-3; no DNA is available, so the TRBD2 call from TCRdb remains unchecked. The CDR3 runs 15 residues. Germline assignment: CDR1 SGHTA and CDR2 FQGNSA.

The chain combines TRBV20-1 with TRBJ1-4. The germline CDR1 and CDR2 sequences are DFQATT and SNEGSKA (reference sequence). There are 16 residues in the CDR3. CDR3 residues: CSAREGGTTTNEKLFF.

This rearrangement joins TRBV28 to TRBJ2-7; the TCRdb call, TRBD2, lacks DNA for checking. This CDR3 is built from 15 residues. From germline, CDR1 is MDHEN and CDR2 SYDVKM. CDR3 residues: CASSLGPQVPYEQYF.

This sequence joins TRBV19 and TRBJ2-1; the TCRdb call, TRBD1, lacks DNA for checking. CDR1 and CDR2 from the germline V gene are LNHDA and SQIVND (reference sequence). CDR3 length: 15 amino acids. The chain's CDR3 is CASSISPTGYNEQFF.

The chain links TRBV4-3 to TRBJ2-1; TCRdb selects TRBD1, and the lack of DNA leaves this call unchecked. CDR1 and CDR2 (germline): LGHNA, YSLEER. The CDR3 covers 16 residues. The CDR3 loop reads CASSQDFGPQGGEQFF.

The chain couples TRBV5-1 to TRBJ2-1; the D call from TCRdb, TRBD2, cannot be confirmed without DNA. Germline V gene sequence: CDR1 SGHRS, CDR2 YFSETQ. The CDR3 contains 14 residues. The chain's CDR3 is CASSSTRTAHEQFF.

This CDR3 is CASSLAGAEQPQHF. This rearrangement joins TRBV7-9 to TRBJ1-5; the D call from TCRdb, TRBD1, cannot be confirmed without DNA. The CDR3 loop spans 14 amino acids. Looked up from germline, CDR1 is SEHNR and CDR2 is FQNEAQ (reference sequence).

The V and J genes are TRBV7-8 and TRBJ1-2. Germline CDR1 and CDR2: SGHVS and FQNEAQ. The length of the CDR3 is 14 residues. The CDR3 region is CASSQTDKWFGYTF.

The chain is built from TRBV7-3 and TRBJ1-2; with no DNA, the TCRdb D assignment of TRBD1 cannot be verified. Germline CDR1 and CDR2: SGHTA and FQGTGA. The CDR3 length is 14 residues. CDR3 sequence reads: CASSWDRGSYGYTF.

The chain couples TRBV18 to TRBJ2-5; as DNA is missing, the TRBD2 call by TCRdb cannot be tested. CDR1 and CDR2 from the germline V gene are KGHSH and LQKENI. This CDR3 spans 16 amino acids. The CDR3 region is CASSPLTSGPQETQYF.